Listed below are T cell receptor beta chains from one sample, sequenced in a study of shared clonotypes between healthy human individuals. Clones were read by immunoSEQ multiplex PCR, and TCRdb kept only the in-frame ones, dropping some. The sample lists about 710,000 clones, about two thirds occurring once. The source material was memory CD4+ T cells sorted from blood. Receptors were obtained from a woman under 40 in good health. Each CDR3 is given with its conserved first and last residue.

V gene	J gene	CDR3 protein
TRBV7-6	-	CASSLRTSGNYEQYF
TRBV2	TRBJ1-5	CASNGGSNQPQHF
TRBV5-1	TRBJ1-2	CASSLGATTDGYTF
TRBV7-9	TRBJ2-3	CASSSGLQPDTQYF
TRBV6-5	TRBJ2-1	CASSVDEYNEQFF
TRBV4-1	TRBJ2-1	CASSQAFPLSNEQFF
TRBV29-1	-	CSVAESSYEQYF
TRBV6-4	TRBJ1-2	CASSDPILGGGYTF
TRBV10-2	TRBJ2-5	CASSMAVGTQYF
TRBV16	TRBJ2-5	CASSQSLGQETQYF
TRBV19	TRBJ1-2	CASSIPTSGGYGYTF
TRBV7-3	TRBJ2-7	CASSPSPGIEQYF
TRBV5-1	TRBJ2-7	CASSPGPGGNEQYF
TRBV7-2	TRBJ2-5	CASSPGYNGETQYF
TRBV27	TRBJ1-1	CASSPRDRLNTEAFF
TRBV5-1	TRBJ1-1	CASSSQGLGTEAFF
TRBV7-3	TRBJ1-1	CASSLVGSGTEAFF
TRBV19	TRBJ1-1	CASSIAGDGEAFF
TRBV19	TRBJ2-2	CASSMGTIGELFF
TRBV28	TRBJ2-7	CASIRPGGVYEQYF
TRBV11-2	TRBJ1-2	CASSSSGGSQGYTF
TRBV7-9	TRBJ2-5	CASRPGPVETQYF